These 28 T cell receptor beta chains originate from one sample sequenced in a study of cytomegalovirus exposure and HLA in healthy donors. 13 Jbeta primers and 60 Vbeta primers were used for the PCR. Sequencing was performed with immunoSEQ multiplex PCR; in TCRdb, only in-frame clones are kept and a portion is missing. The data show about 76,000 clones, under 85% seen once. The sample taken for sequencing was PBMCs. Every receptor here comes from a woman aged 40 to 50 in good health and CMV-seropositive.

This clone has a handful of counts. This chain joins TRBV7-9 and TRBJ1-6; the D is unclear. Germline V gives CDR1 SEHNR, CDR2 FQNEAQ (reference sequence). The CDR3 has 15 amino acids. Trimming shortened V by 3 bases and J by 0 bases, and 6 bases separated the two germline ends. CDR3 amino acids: CASSFGSSYNSPLHF. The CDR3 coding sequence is TGTGCCAGCAGCTTCGGGAGCTCCTATAATTCACCCCTCCACTTT.

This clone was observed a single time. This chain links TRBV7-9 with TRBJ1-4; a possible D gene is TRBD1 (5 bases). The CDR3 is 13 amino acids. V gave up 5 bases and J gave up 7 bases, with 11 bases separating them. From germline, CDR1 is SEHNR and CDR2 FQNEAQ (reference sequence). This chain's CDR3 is CASSQPQVEKLFF. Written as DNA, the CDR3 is TGTGCCAGCAGCCAGCCACAGGTTGAAAAACTGTTTTTT.

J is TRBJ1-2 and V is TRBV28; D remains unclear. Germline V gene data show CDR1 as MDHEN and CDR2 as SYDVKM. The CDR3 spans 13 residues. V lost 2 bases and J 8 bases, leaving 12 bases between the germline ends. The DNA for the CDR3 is TGTGCCAGCAGTTTAAACCCGGCACAGGGCTACACCTTC. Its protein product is CASSLNPAQGYTF.

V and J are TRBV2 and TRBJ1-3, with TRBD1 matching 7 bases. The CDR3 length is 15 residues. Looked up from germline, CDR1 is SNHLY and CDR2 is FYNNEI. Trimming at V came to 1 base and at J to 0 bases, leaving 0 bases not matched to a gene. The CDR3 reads CASSEGQGSGNTIYF. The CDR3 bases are TGTGCCAGCAGTGAAGGACAGGGCTCTGGAAACACCATATATTTT.

The CDR3 DNA follows: TGTGCCAGCAGCTTAGGGGAGGGTAAATGGTTAGAAGCTTTCTTT. Protein product: CASSLGEGKWLEAFF. J is TRBJ1-1 and V is TRBV7-6; D uncertain. The germline V and J ends were trimmed by 1 base and 8 bases, with 17 bases remaining between them. Germline loops: CDR1 SGHVS, CDR2 FNYEAQ. The CDR3 is made up of 15 amino acids.

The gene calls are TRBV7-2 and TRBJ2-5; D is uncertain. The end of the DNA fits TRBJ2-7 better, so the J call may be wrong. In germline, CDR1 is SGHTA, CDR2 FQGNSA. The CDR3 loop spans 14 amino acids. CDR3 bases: TGTGCCAGCAGCCCTCCCGATGGAGCTCTCGAGCAGTACTTC. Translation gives CASSPPDGALEQYF.

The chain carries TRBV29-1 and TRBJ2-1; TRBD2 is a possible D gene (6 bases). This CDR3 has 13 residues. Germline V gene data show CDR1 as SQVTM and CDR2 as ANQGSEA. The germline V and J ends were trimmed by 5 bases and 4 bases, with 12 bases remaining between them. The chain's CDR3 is CSVPREAYNEQFF. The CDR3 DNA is TGCAGCGTTCCCAGGGAGGCATACAATGAGCAGTTCTTC.

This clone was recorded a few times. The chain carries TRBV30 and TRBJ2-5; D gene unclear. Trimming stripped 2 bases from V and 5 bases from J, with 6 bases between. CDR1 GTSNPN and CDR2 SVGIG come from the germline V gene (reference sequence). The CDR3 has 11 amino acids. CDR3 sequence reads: CAWSSWETQYF. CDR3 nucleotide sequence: TGTGCCTGGAGTAGCTGGGAGACCCAGTACTTC.

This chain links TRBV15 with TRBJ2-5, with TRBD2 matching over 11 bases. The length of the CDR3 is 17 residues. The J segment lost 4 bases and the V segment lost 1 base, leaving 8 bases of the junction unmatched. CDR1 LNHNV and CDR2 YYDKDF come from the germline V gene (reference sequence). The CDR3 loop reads CATSRGKLAGVSETQYF. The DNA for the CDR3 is TGTGCCACCAGCAGAGGAAAACTAGCGGGAGTATCAGAGACCCAGTACTTC.

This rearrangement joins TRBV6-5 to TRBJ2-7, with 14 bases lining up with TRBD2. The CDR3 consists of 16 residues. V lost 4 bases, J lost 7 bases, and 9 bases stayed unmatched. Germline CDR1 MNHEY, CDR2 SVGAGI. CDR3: CASSSWTSGGMREQYF. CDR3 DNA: TGTGCCAGCAGTTCCTGGACTAGCGGGGGGATGAGGGAGCAGTACTTC.

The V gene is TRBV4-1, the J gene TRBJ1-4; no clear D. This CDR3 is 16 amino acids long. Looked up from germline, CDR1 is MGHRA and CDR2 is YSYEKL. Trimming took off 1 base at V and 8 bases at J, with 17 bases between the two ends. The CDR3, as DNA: TGCGCCAGCAGCCAAGCCAGGTACACCGAAGGCGAAAAACTGTTTTTT. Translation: CASSQARYTEGEKLFF.

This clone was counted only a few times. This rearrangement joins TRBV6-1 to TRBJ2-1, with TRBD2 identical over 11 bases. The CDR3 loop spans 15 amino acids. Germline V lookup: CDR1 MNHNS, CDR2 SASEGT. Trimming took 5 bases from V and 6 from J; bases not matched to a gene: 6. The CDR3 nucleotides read TGTGCCAGCAGTACCACTAGCGGGGGAGGCAATGAGCAGTTCTTC. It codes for CASSTTSGGGNEQFF.

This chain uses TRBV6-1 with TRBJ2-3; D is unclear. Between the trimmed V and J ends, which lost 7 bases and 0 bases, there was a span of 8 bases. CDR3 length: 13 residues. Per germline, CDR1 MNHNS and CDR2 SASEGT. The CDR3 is CASTSPSTDTQYF. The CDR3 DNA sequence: TGTGCCAGCACGTCTCCTAGCACAGATACGCAGTATTTT.

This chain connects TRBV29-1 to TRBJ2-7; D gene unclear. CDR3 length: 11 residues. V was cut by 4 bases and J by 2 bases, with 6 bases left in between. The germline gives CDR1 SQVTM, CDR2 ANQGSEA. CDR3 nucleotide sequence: TGCAGCGTTGGCAGAACCTACGAGCAGTACTTC. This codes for CSVGRTYEQYF.

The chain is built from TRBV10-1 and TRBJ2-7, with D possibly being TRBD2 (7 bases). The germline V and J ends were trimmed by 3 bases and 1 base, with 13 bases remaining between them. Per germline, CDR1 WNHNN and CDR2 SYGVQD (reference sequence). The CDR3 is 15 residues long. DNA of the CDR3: TGCGCCAGCAGTGATCGGGGGGCGATGTCCTACGAGCAGTACTTC. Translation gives CASSDRGAMSYEQYF.

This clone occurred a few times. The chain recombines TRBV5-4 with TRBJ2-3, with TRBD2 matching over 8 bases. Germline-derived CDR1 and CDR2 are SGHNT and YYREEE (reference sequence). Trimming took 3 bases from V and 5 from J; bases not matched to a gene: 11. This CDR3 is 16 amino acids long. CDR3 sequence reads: CASSYTGLVKGDTQYF. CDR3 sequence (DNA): TGTGCCAGCAGCTATACGGGACTAGTAAAAGGAGATACGCAGTATTTT.

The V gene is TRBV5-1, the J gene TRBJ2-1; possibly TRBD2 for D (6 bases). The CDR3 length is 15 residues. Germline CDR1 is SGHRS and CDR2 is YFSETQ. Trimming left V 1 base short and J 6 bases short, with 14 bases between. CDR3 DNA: TGCGCCAGCAGCTTGCAGTCGGGACTCTCCAATGAGCAGTTCTTC. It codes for CASSLQSGLSNEQFF.

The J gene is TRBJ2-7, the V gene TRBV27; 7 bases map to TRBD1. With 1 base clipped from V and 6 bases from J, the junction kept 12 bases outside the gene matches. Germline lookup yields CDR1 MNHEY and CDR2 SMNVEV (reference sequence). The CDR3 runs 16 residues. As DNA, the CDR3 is TGTGCCAGCAGTTTATTGGGGACAGTGACCCCTCTCGAGCAGTACTTC. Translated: CASSLLGTVTPLEQYF.

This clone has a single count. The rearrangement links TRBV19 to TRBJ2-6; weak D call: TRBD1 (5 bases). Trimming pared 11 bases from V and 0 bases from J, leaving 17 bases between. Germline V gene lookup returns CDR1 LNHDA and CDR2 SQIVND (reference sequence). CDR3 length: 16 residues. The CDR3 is CASRGHTISGANVLTF. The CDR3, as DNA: TGTGCCTCCCGAGGACACACCATCTCTGGGGCCAACGTCCTGACTTTC.

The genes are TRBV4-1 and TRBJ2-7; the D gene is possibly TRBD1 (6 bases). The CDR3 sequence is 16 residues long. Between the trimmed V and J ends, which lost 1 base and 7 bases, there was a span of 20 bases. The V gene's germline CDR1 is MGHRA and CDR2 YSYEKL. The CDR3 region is CASSQVQGQGKGEQYF. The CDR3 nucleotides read TGCGCCAGCAGCCAAGTGCAGGGGCAGGGGAAAGGGGAGCAGTACTTC.

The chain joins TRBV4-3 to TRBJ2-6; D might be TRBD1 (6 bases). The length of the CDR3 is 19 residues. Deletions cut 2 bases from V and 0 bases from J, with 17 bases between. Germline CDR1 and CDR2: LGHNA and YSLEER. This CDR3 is CASSQQRTAVFSGANVLTF. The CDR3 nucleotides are TGCGCCAGCAGCCAACAGCGGACAGCTGTTTTCTCTGGGGCCAACGTCCTGACTTTC.

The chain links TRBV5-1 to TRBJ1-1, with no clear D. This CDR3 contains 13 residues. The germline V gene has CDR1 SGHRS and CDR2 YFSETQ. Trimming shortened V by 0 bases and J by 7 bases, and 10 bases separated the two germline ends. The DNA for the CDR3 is TGCGCCAGCAGCTTGGGAGCGGGCCTTGAAGCTTTCTTT. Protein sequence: CASSLGAGLEAFF.

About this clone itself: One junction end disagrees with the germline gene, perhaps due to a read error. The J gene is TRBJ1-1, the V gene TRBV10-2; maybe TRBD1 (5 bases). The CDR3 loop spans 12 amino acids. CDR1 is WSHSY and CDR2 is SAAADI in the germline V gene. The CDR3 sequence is CASTDSYTEVFF. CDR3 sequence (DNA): TGCGCCAGCACCGACAGCTACACTGAAGTTTTCTTT.

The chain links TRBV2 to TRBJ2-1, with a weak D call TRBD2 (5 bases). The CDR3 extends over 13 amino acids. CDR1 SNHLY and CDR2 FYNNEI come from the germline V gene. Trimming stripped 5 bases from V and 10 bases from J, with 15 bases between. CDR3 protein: CASSNALVREQFF. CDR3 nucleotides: TGTGCCAGCAGTAATGCACTAGTACGAGAGCAGTTCTTC.

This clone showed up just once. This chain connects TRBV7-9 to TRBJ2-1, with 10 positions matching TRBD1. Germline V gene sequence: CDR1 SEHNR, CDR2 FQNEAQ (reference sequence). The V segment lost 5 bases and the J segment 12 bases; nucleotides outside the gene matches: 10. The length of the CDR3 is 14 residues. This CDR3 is CASSPGQGSSRQFF. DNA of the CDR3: TGTGCCAGCAGCCCGGGACAGGGGTCTTCGCGGCAGTTCTTC.

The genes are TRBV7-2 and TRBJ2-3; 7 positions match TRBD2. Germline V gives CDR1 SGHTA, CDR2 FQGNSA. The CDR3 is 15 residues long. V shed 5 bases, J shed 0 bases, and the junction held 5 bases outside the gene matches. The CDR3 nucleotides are TGTGCCAGCAGCCGGACTAGAACTAGCACAGATACGCAGTATTTT. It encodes CASSRTRTSTDTQYF.

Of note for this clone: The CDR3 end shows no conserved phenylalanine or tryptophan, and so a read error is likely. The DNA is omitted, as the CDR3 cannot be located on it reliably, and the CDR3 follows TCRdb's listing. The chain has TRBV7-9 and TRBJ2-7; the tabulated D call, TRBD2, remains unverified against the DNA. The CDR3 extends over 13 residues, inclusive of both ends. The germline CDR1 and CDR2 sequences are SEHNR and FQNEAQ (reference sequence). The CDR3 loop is CASSQPGTRRIRL.

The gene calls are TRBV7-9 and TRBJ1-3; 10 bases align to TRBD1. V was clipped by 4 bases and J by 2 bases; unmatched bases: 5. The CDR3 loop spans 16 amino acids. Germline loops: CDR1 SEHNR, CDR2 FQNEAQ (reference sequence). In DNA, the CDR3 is TGTGCCAGCAGCTACCGGGACAGGGGTCCTGGAAACACCATATATTTT. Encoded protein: CASSYRDRGPGNTIYF.